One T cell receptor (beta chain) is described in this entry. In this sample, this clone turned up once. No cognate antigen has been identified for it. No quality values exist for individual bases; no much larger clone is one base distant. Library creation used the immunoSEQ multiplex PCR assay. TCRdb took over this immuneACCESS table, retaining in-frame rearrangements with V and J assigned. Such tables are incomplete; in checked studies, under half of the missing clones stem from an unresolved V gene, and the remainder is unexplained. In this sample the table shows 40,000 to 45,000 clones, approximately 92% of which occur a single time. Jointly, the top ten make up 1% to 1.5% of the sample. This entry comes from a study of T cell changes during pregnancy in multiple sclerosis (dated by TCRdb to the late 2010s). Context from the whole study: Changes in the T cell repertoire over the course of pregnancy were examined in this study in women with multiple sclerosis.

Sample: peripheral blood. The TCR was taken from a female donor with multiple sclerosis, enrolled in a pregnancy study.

In nucleotides, the sequence is TGCGCCAGCAGCTTGGAAGGTTACGGCCAAGAGACCCAGTACTTC. This codes for CASSLEGYGQETQYF. The rearranged segments are TRBV5-1 and TRBJ2-5; too little of a D gene remains to name it. The germline V gene sets CDR1 to SGHRS and CDR2 to YFSETQ. V is shortened by 0 bases, J by 1 base, and the region joining them spans 10 bases. The CDR3, from cysteine to phenylalanine, totals 15 residues. Only the CDR3 portion is preserved as DNA: 45 bases, with reading frame beginning at the first base.